The source of this T cell receptor (beta chain) is a study of cytomegalovirus exposure and HLA in healthy donors. A single count supports this clone. The antigen is not known. General observations from the study: More clonal expansion characterized HLA-associated TCR beta chains than equally common others in a later analysis.

Participants comprised healthy donors of bone marrow. A multiplex PCR was run with 60 Vbeta primers and 13 Jbeta primers. Authors' data handling: The count from a later analysis was tens of millions of unique TCR beta chains, approximately 9.9 million of them shared. The table came from immunoSEQ multiplex PCR; TCRdb's copy has only in-frame clones and leaves some out. Clone size and the V and J calls come from that table; the DNA yielded D and trimming. The table lists roughly 99,000 clones, 79% of them singletons. Sequencing was carried out using PBMCs. The sequence derives from a male donor in good health and CMV-seropositive.

The CDR3 nucleotides are TGTGCCAGCAGTGAAAACAGGGGCGGGAACACTGAAGCTTTCTTT. This encodes CASSENRGGNTEAFF. V is TRBV2 and J is TRBJ1-1, with 7 bases aligning to TRBD1. J was trimmed by 1 base and V by 2 bases; bases with no gene match: 4. Germline CDR1 reads SNHLY; CDR2 reads FYNNEI. This CDR3 has 15 amino acids.